This paragraph covers one T cell receptor (beta chain) sequence. This entry belongs to a study of breast tumors, draining lymph nodes, adjacent tissues. Breast cancer patients provided tissue from their axillary draining lymph nodes. Germline assignment: CDR1 MGHDK and CDR2 SYGVNS. Trimming took 2 bases from V and 4 from J, leaving 15 bases between them. The CDR3 totals 16 residues. TCRdb analysed the multiplex PCR reads with MiXCR anew, one entry per CDR3 protein. In the table there are approximately 190,000 distinct CDR3 sequences, approximately 33% of which are singletons. The receptor was derived from a female donor with breast cancer. Some clones in this sample may be carry-over from other donors' samples. Input material: axillary lymph node tissue. This chain joins TRBV25-1 and TRBJ1-3; D may be TRBD1 (6 bases). The CDR3 bases are TGTGCCAGCAGTGAAGGGGGCACGGCCTTGGGAAACACCATATATTTT. The encoded protein is CASSEGGTALGNTIYF.